This T cell receptor beta chain was identified in a study of radiation and T cells in renal cell carcinoma. Study background: Nephrectomy followed 15 Gy stereotactic body radiation by 4 weeks. Whole-study findings and limits: In blood, top tumor clones expanded by 2 weeks, shrinking by 4.

Clones were read by immunoSEQ multiplex PCR, and TCRdb kept only the in-frame ones, dropping some. Counted here are over 45,000 clones, around 72% occurring once; the ten biggest clones make up 7.3%. This CDR3 comprises 15 residues. V lost 2 bases and J lost 4; bases outside the gene matches: 4. Germline-derived CDR1 and CDR2 are SGHRS and YFSETQ. This sample's time point: baseline pretreatment blood. Treatment meaning: 15 Gy SBRT to primary tumor, nephrectomy 4 weeks later. Clear cell pathology was present in this patient's renal cell carcinoma. To note about this clone: Its specificity is unknown.

This material consisted of blood, taken from a patient whose treatment included radiotherapy and nephrectomy. This chain uses TRBV5-1 with TRBJ2-5; 11 nucleotides agree with TRBD1. This receptor was identified in a man in his sixties with renal cell carcinoma. CDR3 DNA: TGCGCCAGCAGCTTCGGACAGGGGGCGGGAGAGACCCAGTACTTC. Its protein is CASSFGQGAGETQYF.